Each of the 21 T cell receptor beta chains below was sequenced from the same sample in a study of shared clonotypes between healthy human individuals (dated by TCRdb to 2020 to 2022). Preparation of the library involved the immunoSEQ multiplex PCR assay. TCRdb took this table from immuneACCESS and kept in-frame rearrangements with V and J called. Such tables lack part of the clones; where checked against another copy, unresolved V genes explain under half of the gap, and the rest is unexplained. Here the sample has around 690,000 clones; roughly 88% occur a single time. Of the sample, approximately 35% is held by the ten largest clones. The sequenced sample was memory CD8+ T cells from PBMCs. The cell subset or site label for this specimen denotes: CD45RO+ cells pooled with CCR7-negative TemRA cells. The origin of the receptors is a man between 18 and 29 years old in good health. Some clones in this sample may be carry-over from other donors' samples.

CDR3 protein: CASSLEGAPGHEQYF. CDR3 DNA sequence: TGTGCCAGCAGCTTGGAAGGGGCCCCGGGCCACGAGCAGTACTTC. The J gene is TRBJ2-7, the V gene TRBV7-9; tentative D call: TRBD1 (5 bases). Germline CDR1 SEHNR, CDR2 FQNEAQ (reference sequence). The CDR3 runs to 15 residues. Trimming cost V 3 bases and J 5 bases, with 17 bases left between them.

The chain combines TRBV11-3 with TRBJ2-7; tentatively, D is TRBD2 (6 bases). V was pared by 1 base and J by 4 bases, with 8 bases between. The CDR3 sequence is 13 residues long. Germline V gene sequence: CDR1 SGHNT, CDR2 YENEEA. The CDR3: CASSLVAGYEQYF. The CDR3 nucleotides read TGTGCCAGCAGCTTAGTCGCGGGGTACGAGCAGTACTTC.

The rearrangement links TRBV6-5 to TRBJ1-1, with D perhaps TRBD1 (6 bases). Trimming removed 0 bases at V and 7 bases at J, with 15 bases between. The CDR3 length is 15 residues. The germline gives CDR1 MNHEY, CDR2 SVGAGI. The CDR3 protein is CASSYSNVQGSEAFF. In DNA, the CDR3 is TGTGCCAGCAGTTACTCGAACGTGCAGGGGAGTGAAGCTTTCTTT.

The genes are TRBV27 and TRBJ1-5; maybe TRBD1 (5 bases). Germline assignment: CDR1 MNHEY and CDR2 SMNVEV (reference sequence). Trimming took 8 bases from V and 1 from J, leaving 15 bases between them. The CDR3 totals 15 residues. Here the CDR3 DNA reads TGTGCCAGCTCACGGACGGGACTCAGCAATCAGCCCCAGCATTTT. This codes for CASSRTGLSNQPQHF.

Only one count was recorded for this clone. The V and J genes are TRBV6-1 and TRBJ2-1; 13 bases fit TRBD2. The CDR3 length is 19 residues. Germline CDR1 is MNHNS and CDR2 is SASEGT. Trimming removed 0 bases from V and 0 bases from J; junction bases left unmatched: 5. The CDR3 protein is CASSEAGTSGTHSYNEQFF. The CDR3 DNA reads TGTGCCAGCAGTGAAGCCGGGACTAGCGGGACCCACTCCTACAATGAGCAGTTCTTC.

This clone was observed once. V gene TRBV2 combines with J gene TRBJ2-7, with D possibly being TRBD1 (5 bases). The germline V gene has CDR1 SNHLY and CDR2 FYNNEI. This CDR3 spans 16 amino acids. V lost 9 bases to trimming and J lost 0 bases, with 21 bases between them. The CDR3 DNA follows: TGTGCCAGTGTTCGACCAGACAGTCCAAGCTCCTACGAGCAGTACTTC. Translation gives CASVRPDSPSSYEQYF. Together with reference TRBV2 and TRBJ2-7, the CDR3 gives the full variable domain: EPEVTQTPSHQVTQMGQEVILRCVPISNHLYFYWYRQILGQKVEFLVSFYNNEISEKSEIFDDQFSVERPDGSNFTLKIRSTKLEDSAMYFCASVRPDSPSSYEQYFGPGTRLTVT.

V usage is TRBV29-1 and J usage is TRBJ2-2, with 8 bases fitting TRBD2. CDR3 length: 13 residues. In germline, CDR1 is SQVTM, CDR2 ANQGSEA. The CDR3 spells CSGRGGNTGELFF. CDR3 nucleotide sequence: TGCAGTGGACGGGGGGGGAACACCGGGGAGCTGTTTTTT.

CDR3 nucleotide sequence: TGTGCCAGCGGCTATTCAACAGATACGCAGTATTTT. Translating gives CASGYSTDTQYF. The chain links TRBV6-5 to TRBJ2-3; no firm D call. V was pared by 8 bases and J by 3 bases, with 9 bases between. Germline loops: CDR1 MNHEY, CDR2 SVGAGI. The length of the CDR3 is 12 residues.

In DNA, the CDR3 is TGTGCCAGCAGTGGCCTTTTACAACAAGGGGCGAGGATCGAGACCCAGTACTTC. Translated, it gives CASSGLLQQGARIETQYF. The chain carries TRBV28 and TRBJ2-5; D possibly corresponds to TRBD1 (5 bases). The CDR3 loop spans 18 amino acids. V lost 5 bases and J 5 bases, leaving 27 bases between the germline ends. Germline-derived CDR1 and CDR2 are MDHEN and SYDVKM.

The gene calls are TRBV6-1 and TRBJ2-1; D is unresolved. Trimming shortened V by 4 bases and J by 10 bases, and 8 bases separated the two germline ends. The CDR3 is 11 amino acids. Germline CDR1 MNHNS, CDR2 SASEGT. For the CDR3, the DNA is TGTGCCAGCAGTGGGGGTCTCGAGCAGTTCTTC. This codes for CASSGGLEQFF.

This clone appeared a single time. CDR3 protein: CASRTGYYNEQFF. Here the CDR3 DNA reads TGTGCCAGCAGAACGGGGTACTACAATGAGCAGTTCTTC. The chain combines TRBV27 with TRBJ2-1; weak D call: TRBD2 (5 bases). Trimming took off 6 bases at V and 3 bases at J, with 9 bases between the two ends. CDR1 MNHEY and CDR2 SMNVEV come from the germline V gene (reference sequence). The CDR3 covers 13 residues.

The chain is built from TRBV7-9 and TRBJ1-1; D perhaps matches TRBD1 (5 bases). The V gene lost 3 bases and the J gene lost 8 bases, with 13 bases spanning the gap. The germline V gene has CDR1 SEHNR and CDR2 FQNEAQ (reference sequence). The CDR3 runs 13 residues. The CDR3 DNA is TGTGCCAGCAGCTTCTCCACGACAGTCGAAGCTTTCTTT. This gives the protein CASSFSTTVEAFF.

The chain recombines TRBV21-1 with TRBJ1-2; the table's D call of TRBD1 was not tested on the DNA. TRBV21-1 is listed as a pseudogene. The CDR3 spans 14 residues. The CDR3 DNA follows: TGTGCCAGCAGCCAACAGGGGGCGCGGTATGGCTACACCTTC. This codes for CASSQQGARYGYTF.

The CDR3 DNA is TGCAGCGCTTTCGGGGGTTCTAGCACAGATACGCAGTATTTT. Protein sequence: CSAFGGSSTDTQYF. The chain employs TRBV29-1 and TRBJ2-3; the D gene is possibly TRBD2 (6 bases). This CDR3 is 14 amino acids long. Germline V gene lookup returns CDR1 SQVTM and CDR2 ANQGSEA. V lost 7 bases and J lost 0, with 14 bases in between.

The rearrangement uses TRBV28 and TRBJ2-7; 7 bases are a match to TRBD2. There are 14 residues in the CDR3. Germline V gene sequence: CDR1 MDHEN, CDR2 SYDVKM. V trimming: 9 bases; J trimming: 3 bases; junction bases outside the gene matches: 11. CDR3 sequence reads: CASLGAGVGYEQYF. CDR3 bases: TGTGCCAGTCTAGGGGCGGGAGTGGGCTACGAGCAGTACTTC.

The J gene is TRBJ2-2, the V gene TRBV9, with D unclear. Germline CDR1 is SGDLS and CDR2 is YYNGEE. V was clipped by 0 bases and J by 6 bases, with 12 bases between them. CDR3 size: 15 residues. This CDR3 is CASSVGVRTAGELFF. In DNA form, the CDR3 reads TGTGCCAGCAGCGTAGGGGTGCGAACCGCCGGGGAGCTGTTTTTT. The full variable domain, rest sourced from reference TRBV9 and TRBJ2-2, is DSGVTQTPKHLITATGQRVTLRCSPRSGDLSVYWYQQSLDQGLQFLIQYYNGEERAKGNILERFSAQQFPDLHSELNLSSLELGDSALYFCASSVGVRTAGELFFGEGSRLTVL.

The rearrangement joins TRBV28 to TRBJ2-1; 8 bases fit TRBD2. The CDR3 has 13 amino acids. J lost 8 bases, V lost 7 bases, and 7 bases had no gene match. Germline V lookup: CDR1 MDHEN, CDR2 SYDVKM. CDR3 DNA sequence: TGTGCCAGCACACTTGGACTAGCACATGAGCAGTTCTTC. It encodes CASTLGLAHEQFF.

The chain combines TRBV5-4 with TRBJ2-7, with D perhaps assigned TRBD1 or TRBD2 (6 bases each). V lost 10 bases to trimming and J lost 5 bases, with 13 bases between them. Germline assignment: CDR1 SGHNT and CDR2 YYREEE (reference sequence). The CDR3 totals 11 residues. DNA of the CDR3: TGTGCCTTCGGACGGGGGCACGAGCAGTACTTC. Protein sequence: CAFGRGHEQYF.

V is TRBV10-2 and J is TRBJ2-1; D may be TRBD2 (7 bases). V lost 6 bases and J lost 2, with 17 bases in between. The V gene's germline CDR1 is WSHSY and CDR2 SAAADI. This CDR3 is 16 amino acids long. The CDR3 DNA is TGCGCCAGCAGCCCGGGGGGCGGGGAAACCTACAATGAGCAGTTCTTC. This codes for CASSPGGGETYNEQFF.

This rearrangement joins TRBV4-1 to TRBJ2-7; a weak D match, TRBD1 (6 bases). The V and J ends lost 1 base and 2 bases respectively, with 15 bases between them. Per germline, CDR1 MGHRA and CDR2 YSYEKL. This CDR3 is 16 amino acids long. Here the CDR3 reads CASSQAGVSVPYEQYF. In DNA, the CDR3 is TGCGCCAGCAGCCAAGCAGGGGTATCAGTCCCCTACGAGCAGTACTTC.

Comment on this clone: Other nucleotide sequences in the sample specify the same CDR3. This chain connects TRBV11-2 to TRBJ2-1; a weak D match, TRBD2 (5 bases). The CDR3 loop spans 15 amino acids. V was clipped by 0 bases and J by 4 bases, with 10 bases between them. CDR1 and CDR2 (germline): SGHAT, FQNNGV. The CDR3, as DNA: TGTGCCAGCAGCTTAGATCCTGAGGGTTACAATGAGCAGTTCTTC. This gives the protein CASSLDPEGYNEQFF. Using reference TRBV11-2 and TRBJ2-1 for the parts outside the CDR3, the full variable domain is EAGVAQSPRYKIIEKRQSVAFWCNPISGHATLYWYQQILGQGPKLLIQFQNNGVVDDSQLPKDRFSAERLKGVDSTLKIQPAKLEDSAVYLCASSLDPEGYNEQFFGPGTRLTVL.